This TCR beta chain was recovered during a study of blood T cell repertoires in COVID-19. Study at large: Nucleic acid was either cDNA or gDNA, and it came from T cells, B-cell-depleted T cells, or PBMCs.

Under the authors' procedure: How many nucleated cells were present was estimated from reference gene primer amplification. Profiling relied on immunoSEQ multiplex PCR, and the TCRdb table lists in-frame clones only, not all of them. The V and J calls and clone size were taken over from that table, and D and trimming were inferred from the DNA. The sample records about 190,000 clones, roughly nine tenths being singletons. The CDR3 runs to 15 residues. The germline gives CDR1 SGDLS, CDR2 YYNGEE. V lost 4 bases, J lost 7 bases, and 11 bases stayed unmatched. This chain joins TRBV9 and TRBJ1-2; 9 nucleotides line up with TRBD1. This TCR was recovered from a man between 40 and 49 years old with acute or convalescent COVID-19. Sequenced: peripheral blood. Here the CDR3 DNA reads TGTGCCAGCAGCAAAGACCGGGACAGGGATAGTGGCTACACCTTC. This gives the protein CASSKDRDRDSGYTF. Together with reference TRBV9 and TRBJ1-2, the CDR3 gives the full variable domain: DSGVTQTPKHLITATGQRVTLRCSPRSGDLSVYWYQQSLDQGLQFLIQYYNGEERAKGNILERFSAQQFPDLHSELNLSSLELGDSALYFCASSKDRDRDSGYTFGSGTRLTVV.